The 30 T cell receptor beta chains presented below share a single source sample, sequenced in a study of blood T cell repertoires in COVID-19. Sequencing was performed with immunoSEQ multiplex PCR; in TCRdb, only in-frame clones are kept and a portion is missing. The sample has about 400,000 clones, approximately 87% seen once. Sample: PBMCs or T cells enriched from blood (not recorded which). The receptors were sampled from a woman between 50 and 59 years old who had recovered from COVID-19.

The chain carries TRBV11-3 and TRBJ2-7; 8 bases are shared with TRBD1. The junction had 9 bases not matched to a gene; V was cut back by 7 bases and J by 4 bases. Germline V gene data show CDR1 as SGHNT and CDR2 as YENEEA. CDR3 length equals 14 residues. Written as DNA, the CDR3 is TGTGCCAGCACTCCCCGGGACAGGCATTACGAGCAGTACTTC. Encoded protein: CASTPRDRHYEQYF.

The rearrangement links TRBV4-1 to TRBJ1-4; D unresolved. The V gene lost 2 bases and the J gene lost 0 bases, with 10 bases spanning the gap. The CDR3 sequence is 16 residues long. Germline assignment: CDR1 MGHRA and CDR2 YSYEKL. The CDR3 DNA reads TGCGCCAGCAGCCAATCGTCAGGTGCAACTAATGAAAAACTGTTTTTT. Translating gives CASSQSSGATNEKLFF.

J is TRBJ1-4 and V is TRBV6-5; a possible D gene is TRBD1 (6 bases). Germline V lookup: CDR1 MNHEY, CDR2 SVGAGI. The CDR3 has 13 residues. V was clipped by 6 bases and J by 6 bases, with 11 bases between them. The CDR3 reads CASRDGTYEKLFF. CDR3 nucleotides: TGTGCCAGCAGGGACGGGACATATGAAAAACTGTTTTTT.

This clone was seen once. The V and J genes are TRBV28 and TRBJ1-2, with D possibly TRBD1 on 5 matching bases. Trimming removed 6 bases from V and 4 bases from J, with 12 bases in between. The CDR3 is 13 amino acids. The germline gives CDR1 MDHEN, CDR2 SYDVKM. The CDR3 region has the DNA TGTGCCAGCAGGACTTCAGGGCCCTATGGCTACACCTTC. Amino acid sequence: CASRTSGPYGYTF.

The V gene is TRBV27, the J gene TRBJ1-6; 7 nucleotides line up with TRBD1. The V gene end was trimmed by 6 bases and the J gene end by 0 bases; junction bases not matched to a gene: 8. Germline values: CDR1 MNHEY, CDR2 SMNVEV (reference sequence). This CDR3 region has 17 residues. CDR3 in DNA: TGTGCCAGCAGAGAAATGACAGGGAGCTCCTATAATTCACCCCTCCACTTT. Its protein product is CASREMTGSSYNSPLHF.

The chain is built from TRBV7-2 and TRBJ2-3; tentatively, D is TRBD2 (6 bases). The germline CDR1 and CDR2 sequences are SGHTA and FQGNSA. This CDR3 comprises 16 residues. V lost 3 bases to trimming and J lost 1 base, with 14 bases between them. The CDR3 DNA reads TGTGCCAGCAGCTTCATGAGCGGGTTGGGCACAGATACGCAGTATTTT. Amino acid sequence: CASSFMSGLGTDTQYF.

The chain combines TRBV6-2 or TRBV6-3 with TRBJ1-2, with D tentatively TRBD1 (6 bases). This CDR3 has 15 residues. V gave up 6 bases and J gave up 4 bases, with 18 bases separating them. Germline CDR1 MNHEY, CDR2 SVGEGT. The CDR3: CASSPGADRSYGYTF. The CDR3 nucleotides read TGTGCCAGCAGCCCAGGGGCGGATCGGAGCTATGGCTACACCTTC.

V and J are TRBV5-6 and TRBJ2-7; 8 positions agree with TRBD1. CDR3 length: 14 residues. J gave up 4 bases and V 4 bases, and 7 bases lay outside the gene matches. Germline V gene lookup returns CDR1 SGHDT and CDR2 YYEEEE. The CDR3 DNA follows: TGTGCCAGCAGCATCGGACAGGGTGGGTACGAGCAGTACTTC. This translates into CASSIGQGGYEQYF.

The J gene is TRBJ1-6, the V gene TRBV5-4; unclear D gene. Trimming stripped 4 bases from V and 0 bases from J, with 11 bases between. The CDR3 has 16 amino acids. Germline V lookup: CDR1 SGHNT, CDR2 YYREEE (reference sequence). Here the CDR3 reads CASSPGGSSYNSPLHF. The CDR3 coding sequence is TGTGCCAGCAGCCCTGGTGGCAGCTCCTATAATTCACCCCTCCACTTT.

The chain is built from TRBV5-1 and TRBJ2-2, with a weak D call TRBD2 (6 bases). In germline, CDR1 is SGHRS, CDR2 YFSETQ. V lost 1 base to trimming and J lost 1 base, with 11 bases between them. The CDR3 contains 16 residues. The CDR3 DNA reads TGCGCCAGCAGCTTGAACAGGCGGGAGAACACCGGGGAGCTGTTTTTT. This codes for CASSLNRRENTGELFF.

This rearrangement joins TRBV19 to TRBJ1-1; D gene uncertain. V lost 3 bases and J 6 bases, leaving 2 bases between the germline ends. The CDR3 covers 10 residues. Germline V CDR1 and CDR2: LNHDA, SQIVND (reference sequence). The CDR3 protein is CASSISEAFF. The CDR3 bases are TGTGCCAGTAGTATCTCTGAAGCTTTCTTT.

A note on this clone: At one end, the junction sequence differs from germline, possibly due to a read error. The chain recombines TRBV2 with TRBJ1-1, with D maybe TRBD1 (6 bases). The CDR3 runs to 15 residues. Germline lookup yields CDR1 SNHLY and CDR2 FYNNEI. The CDR3 is CASSEVQGRNTEAFF. The CDR3 region has the DNA TGTGCCAGCAGCGAAGTTCAGGGGCGGAACACTGAAGCTTTCTTT.

V is TRBV6-5 and J is TRBJ1-5; weak D call: TRBD1 (5 bases). This CDR3 is built from 14 residues. Per the germline V gene, CDR1 is MNHEY and CDR2 is SVGAGI. V lost 4 bases to trimming and J lost 3 bases, with 10 bases between them. The CDR3 DNA follows: TGTGCCAGCAGTTCTTCAGGGTACAATCAGCCCCAGCATTTT. Translated, it gives CASSSSGYNQPQHF.

This clone has only a few counts. V gene TRBV6-5 combines with J gene TRBJ1-1; the match to TRBD1 covers 7 bases. V gave up 7 bases and J gave up 5 bases; unmatched junction bases: 10. CDR1 and CDR2 (germline): MNHEY, SVGAGI. The CDR3 is 14 amino acids. CDR3 protein: CASIPVGGGTEAFF. DNA of the CDR3: TGTGCCAGCATCCCTGTAGGGGGCGGGACTGAAGCTTTCTTT.

The chain couples TRBV11-2 to TRBJ1-6; 9 bases align to TRBD1. The CDR3 totals 17 residues. The V segment lost 0 bases and the J segment 8 bases; nucleotides outside the gene matches: 8. Germline lookup yields CDR1 SGHAT and CDR2 FQNNGV. CDR3 sequence: CASSLDRDRAVDSPLHF. The DNA of the CDR3 is TGTGCCAGCAGCTTAGATAGGGACAGGGCGGTAGATTCACCCCTCCACTTT.

The V gene is TRBV12-3 or TRBV12-4, the J gene TRBJ1-5; 9 bases agree with TRBD1. The J segment lost 7 bases and the V segment lost 6 bases, leaving 4 bases of the junction unmatched. CDR3 length: 13 amino acids. The CDR3 reads CASRKQGAQPQHF. CDR3 in DNA: TGTGCCAGCAGAAAACAGGGGGCACAGCCCCAGCATTTT.

The chain couples TRBV4-2 to TRBJ1-3; tentative D call: TRBD1 (5 bases). Per germline, CDR1 LGHNA and CDR2 YNFKEQ. The CDR3 covers 16 residues. Trimming left V 0 bases short and J 3 bases short, with 12 bases between. CDR3 in DNA: TGTGCCAGCAGCCAAGATCAAAGGGGTGTTGGAAACACCATATATTTT. Translating it yields CASSQDQRGVGNTIYF.

Written as DNA, the CDR3 is TGTGCCAGCAGTTCCTTGGGACAAGGATTCTCCTACGAGCAGTACTTC. This sequence encodes CASSSLGQGFSYEQYF. V and J are TRBV27 and TRBJ2-7; perhaps TRBD1 as D (6 bases). The germline V and J ends were trimmed by 4 bases and 0 bases, with 16 bases remaining between them. CDR1 MNHEY and CDR2 SMNVEV come from the germline V gene (reference sequence). This CDR3 spans 16 amino acids.

J is TRBJ2-5 and V is TRBV19; tentative D call: TRBD2 (5 bases). V lost 5 bases and J 2 bases, leaving 15 bases between the germline ends. The CDR3 consists of 15 residues. Germline V gene lookup returns CDR1 LNHDA and CDR2 SQIVND (reference sequence). The CDR3 reads CASSPSSSGQETQYF. In DNA, the CDR3 is TGTGCCAGTAGTCCATCCTCCTCGGGGCAAGAGACCCAGTACTTC.

This clone was observed once. The rearrangement uses TRBV6-5 and TRBJ2-2, with TRBD1 matching 7 bases. Looked up from germline, CDR1 is MNHEY and CDR2 is SVGAGI. V trimming: 5 bases; J trimming: 2 bases; junction bases outside the gene matches: 5. The CDR3 has 15 residues. The CDR3 spells CASSRDSPNTGELFF. CDR3 in DNA: TGTGCCAGCAGTCGGGACAGCCCTAACACCGGGGAGCTGTTTTTT.

This chain links TRBV5-5 with TRBJ1-1; TRBD1 matches 8 bases. The J segment lost 4 bases and the V segment lost 0 bases, leaving 8 bases of the junction unmatched. Germline V CDR1 and CDR2: SGHKS, YYEKEE (reference sequence). This CDR3 has 16 residues. The DNA for the CDR3 is TGTGCCAGCAGCTTGGTATTTCGACAGGGGACCACTGAAGCTTTCTTT. Translation gives CASSLVFRQGTTEAFF.

The chain combines TRBV3-1 (or the pseudogene TRBV3-2) with TRBJ1-2; D remains unclear. The germline V gene has CDR1 LGHDT and CDR2 YNNKEL (reference sequence). V was pared by 1 base and J by 0 bases, with 6 bases between. There are 14 residues in the CDR3. In DNA, the CDR3 is TGTGCCAGCAGCCAAGGGTTAGCTAACTATGGCTACACCTTC. This encodes CASSQGLANYGYTF.

This chain uses TRBV28 with TRBJ1-2; 9 bases are a match to TRBD1. CDR3 length: 15 residues. With V trimmed by 3 bases and J by 6 bases, 8 bases remained unmatched. The germline gives CDR1 MDHEN, CDR2 SYDVKM. CDR3 in amino acids: CASSFIGQGRDGYTF. As DNA, the CDR3 is TGTGCCAGCAGTTTTATCGGACAGGGGCGTGATGGCTACACCTTC.

The rearrangement joins TRBV5-1 to TRBJ1-3, with 7 bases that match TRBD1. This CDR3 contains 14 residues. Germline CDR1 and CDR2: SGHRS and YFSETQ. The V segment lost 4 bases and the J segment 5 bases; nucleotides outside the gene matches: 6. The chain's CDR3 is CASSPGQPRNTIYF. CDR3 bases: TGCGCCAGCAGCCCGGGACAGCCTAGAAACACCATATATTTT. Filled out from reference TRBV5-1 and TRBJ1-3, the complete variable domain reads KAGVTQTPRYLIKTRGQQVTLSCSPISGHRSVSWYQQTPGQGLQFLFEYFSETQRNKGNFPGRFSGRQFSNSRSEMNVSTLELGDSALYLCASSPGQPRNTIYFGEGSWLTVV.

This chain joins TRBV6-6 and TRBJ1-2; perhaps TRBD1 as D (6 bases). CDR1 and CDR2 from the germline V gene are MNHNY and SVGAGI (reference sequence). The CDR3 is 14 residues long. V lost 2 bases to trimming and J lost 4 bases, with 11 bases between them. CDR3 loop: CASSYPQGTYGYTF. For the CDR3, the DNA is TGTGCCAGCAGTTACCCCCAGGGGACCTATGGCTACACCTTC.

The V gene is TRBV28, the J gene TRBJ1-1; D possibly corresponds to TRBD1 (5 bases). V was clipped by 3 bases and J by 3 bases, with 14 bases between them. Germline lookup yields CDR1 MDHEN and CDR2 SYDVKM. This CDR3 has 15 amino acids. The DNA of the CDR3 is TGTGCCAGCAGTTTGGGGGGGGAAGGGCACACTGAAGCTTTCTTT. Translating it yields CASSLGGEGHTEAFF.

The chain carries TRBV4-1 and TRBJ1-1; D ambiguous. The CDR3 has 14 amino acids. Germline CDR1 and CDR2: MGHRA and YSYEKL. Trimming shortened V by 1 base and J by 0 bases, and 6 bases separated the two germline ends. The CDR3 loop is CASSQVNLNTEAFF. CDR3 DNA sequence: TGCGCCAGCAGCCAAGTTAACTTGAACACTGAAGCTTTCTTT.

V usage is TRBV7-9 and J usage is TRBJ2-5; 8 positions agree with TRBD1. V lost 4 bases, J lost 4 bases, and 11 bases stayed unmatched. The CDR3 runs 16 residues. CDR1 and CDR2 (germline): SEHNR, FQNEAQ (reference sequence). Here the CDR3 reads CASSSSGGAQVETQYF. For the CDR3, the DNA is TGTGCCAGCAGCTCTTCAGGGGGCGCTCAGGTAGAGACCCAGTACTTC.

The table lists this clone with a count of one. The V call is TRBV6-1, the J call TRBJ1-5; D unresolved. Germline V gene lookup returns CDR1 MNHNS and CDR2 SASEGT. V lost 2 bases, J lost 7 bases, and 18 bases lay in between. The CDR3 totals 16 residues. The CDR3 bases are TGTGCCAGCAGTGAACGCCGGGGATCGACCGAACAGCCCCAGCATTTT. Translation: CASSERRGSTEQPQHF.

The CDR3 here is CASSVLAGATGDTQYF. CDR3 DNA: TGTGCCAGCAGCGTATTAGCGGGGGCCACGGGGGATACGCAGTATTTT. The chain combines TRBV9 with TRBJ2-3; 9 bases map to TRBD2. The J segment lost 6 bases and the V segment lost 1 base, leaving 9 bases of the junction unmatched. This CDR3 spans 16 amino acids. Germline lookup yields CDR1 SGDLS and CDR2 YYNGEE. Filled out from reference TRBV9 and TRBJ2-3, the complete variable domain reads DSGVTQTPKHLITATGQRVTLRCSPRSGDLSVYWYQQSLDQGLQFLIQYYNGEERAKGNILERFSAQQFPDLHSELNLSSLELGDSALYFCASSVLAGATGDTQYFGPGTRLTVL.